The source of this T cell receptor beta chain is a study of cytomegalovirus exposure and HLA in healthy donors. Nominal health characterized the donors when sampled, though unrecorded immune exposures were likely. Vbeta (60) and Jbeta (13) primers were used in the PCR. The assay was immunoSEQ multiplex PCR, and TCRdb's table has in-frame clones only and misses some. The top ten hold around 5.8% of the sample, which has approximately 72,000 clones, 78% seen once. Trimming at V came to 8 bases and at J to 8 bases, leaving 10 bases not matched to a gene. Per germline, CDR1 MNHEY and CDR2 SVGAGI. The CDR3 extends over 15 amino acids.

This receptor was obtained from a male donor in good health and CMV-seropositive. The chain uses TRBV6-5 and TRBJ1-6; 9 bases are shared with TRBD1. Sequenced input: PBMCs. The CDR3 loop reads CASSGGTGFDSPLHF. The DNA for the CDR3 is TGTGCCAGCTCCGGGGGGACAGGGTTTGATTCACCCCTCCACTTT.